This entry lists 5 T cell receptor beta chains sequenced from one sample in a study of CD8 T cells in ankylosing spondylitis. TCRdb processed the 5' RACE reads anew with MiXCR; each CDR3 protein has one entry. Seen here are about 840,000 distinct CDR3 sequences, 10% to 15% observed once, and the top ten hold approximately 0.46%. These receptors have no known antigen. Study-level results: Ankylosing spondylitis blood appeared to carry a characteristic TCR beta motif of seven to nine highly homologous variants.

What was sequenced was blood, either unsorted or a sorted T cell fraction (not recorded which). Source of these receptors: a male donor with ankylosing spondylitis.

The J gene is TRBJ1-2, the V gene TRBV10-3; the D gene is possibly TRBD1 (6 bases). The CDR3 extends over 15 amino acids. The V gene's germline CDR1 is ENHRY and CDR2 SYGVKD. V was cut by 0 bases and J by 2 bases, with 10 bases left in between. CDR3 sequence: CAISESGARNYGYTF. CDR3 sequence (DNA): TGTGCCATCAGTGAGTCGGGGGCCCGGAACTATGGCTACACCTTC.

This chain connects TRBV7-9 to TRBJ2-7; 9 nucleotides align to TRBD1. CDR3 size: 15 residues. V gave up 2 bases and J gave up 3 bases; unmatched junction bases: 5. Germline V gene data show CDR1 as SEHNR and CDR2 as FQNEAQ (reference sequence). The CDR3 bases are TGTGCCAGCAGCTTACGAGGGACAGGGAACTACGAGCAGTACTTC. This sequence encodes CASSLRGTGNYEQYF.

The chain couples TRBV12-3 or TRBV12-4 to TRBJ2-1, with TRBD1 identical over 9 bases. Trimming took 3 bases from V and 7 from J; bases not matched to a gene: 4. The CDR3 loop spans 14 amino acids. CDR3 DNA: TGTGCCAGCAGTTTCGGGACAGGGACGAATGAGCAGTTCTTC. This translates into CASSFGTGTNEQFF.

The rearrangement uses TRBV20-1 and TRBJ1-5; perhaps TRBD1 as D (5 bases). The CDR3 contains 14 residues. Per the germline V gene, CDR1 is DFQATT and CDR2 is SNEGSKA (reference sequence). Trimming removed 5 bases at V and 3 bases at J, with 14 bases between. The CDR3 nucleotides are TGCAGTGCTCCACTCGAGGGGTACAATCAGCCCCAGCATTTT. It codes for CSAPLEGYNQPQHF.

The V gene is TRBV28, the J gene TRBJ2-1; D unresolved. Germline-derived CDR1 and CDR2 are MDHEN and SYDVKM. Trimming pared 6 bases from V and 0 bases from J, leaving 12 bases between. This CDR3 contains 15 residues. CDR3 sequence (DNA): TGTGCCAGCAGAACAAGGGTAAACTCCTACAATGAGCAGTTCTTC. Translated, it gives CASRTRVNSYNEQFF.